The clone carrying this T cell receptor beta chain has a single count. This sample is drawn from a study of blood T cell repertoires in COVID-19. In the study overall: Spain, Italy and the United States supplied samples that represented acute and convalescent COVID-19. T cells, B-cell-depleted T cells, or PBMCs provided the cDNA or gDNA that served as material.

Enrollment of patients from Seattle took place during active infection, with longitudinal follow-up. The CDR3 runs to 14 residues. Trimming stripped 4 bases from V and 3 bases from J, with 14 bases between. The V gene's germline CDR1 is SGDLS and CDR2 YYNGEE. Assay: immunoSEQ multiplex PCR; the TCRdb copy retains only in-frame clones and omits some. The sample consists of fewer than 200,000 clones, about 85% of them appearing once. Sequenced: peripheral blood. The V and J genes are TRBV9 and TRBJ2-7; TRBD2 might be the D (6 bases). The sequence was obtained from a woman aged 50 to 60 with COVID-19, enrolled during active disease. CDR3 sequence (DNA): TGTGCCAGCAGCATGGGGGGATCCCTCTACGAGCAGTACTTC. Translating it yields CASSMGGSLYEQYF.